This TCR beta chain was recovered during a study of cytomegalovirus exposure and HLA in healthy donors. Study-wide findings and caveats: Common viral pathogens were later found to be apparently linked to several of the most significant clusters. When analyzed later, a missense DCLRE1C variant was found to be linked to TCR beta V- and J-gene trimming. Reports indicate that TCR beta sequences accurately predicted the HLA-A and HLA-B alleles of most subjects.

Despite likely unrecorded immune exposures, the donors were nominally healthy at the time of sampling. Comments on this clone: Its matching antigen is unknown.

The CDR3 is 13 residues long. From germline, CDR1 is MDHEN and CDR2 SYDVKM. The germline V and J ends were trimmed by 4 bases and 2 bases, with 6 bases remaining between them. A multiplex PCR was run with 60 Vbeta primers and 13 Jbeta primers. Profiled with immunoSEQ multiplex PCR; TCRdb holds only in-frame clones, not every one. This sample has 100,000 to 150,000 clones, with 60% to 85% found just once. Sequencing was performed on PBMCs. The clonotype originates from a female donor in good health and CMV-seronegative. V gene TRBV28 combines with J gene TRBJ1-5; no definite D call. CDR3 sequence reads: CASSYPGNQPQHF. The CDR3 DNA reads as TGTGCCAGCAGTTACCCAGGCAATCAGCCCCAGCATTTT.